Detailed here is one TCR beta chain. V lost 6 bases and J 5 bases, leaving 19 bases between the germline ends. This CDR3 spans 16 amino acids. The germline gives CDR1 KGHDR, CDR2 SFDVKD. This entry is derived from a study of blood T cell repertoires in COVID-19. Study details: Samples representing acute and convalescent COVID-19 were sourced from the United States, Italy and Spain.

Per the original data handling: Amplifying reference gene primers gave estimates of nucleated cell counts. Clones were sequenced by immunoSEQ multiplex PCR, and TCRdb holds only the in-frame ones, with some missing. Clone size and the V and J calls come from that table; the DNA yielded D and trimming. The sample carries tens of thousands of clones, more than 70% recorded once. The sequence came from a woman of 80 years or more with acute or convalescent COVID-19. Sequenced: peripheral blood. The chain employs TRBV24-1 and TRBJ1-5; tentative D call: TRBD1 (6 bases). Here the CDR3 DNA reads TGTGCCACCAGTACCAATCTACAGGGATTGGATCAGCCCCAGCATTTT. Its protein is CATSTNLQGLDQPQHF.